This T cell receptor (beta chain) emerged from a study of cytomegalovirus exposure and HLA in healthy donors. Study at large: From around 180 million T cells, an earlier analysis saw approximately 120 million unique TCR beta sequences.

About this clone itself: As yet, its antigen is unknown.

The study's findings and limits: Cytomegalovirus-associated TCR beta chains were listed, numbering over 150.

The PCR contained 60 Vbeta and 13 Jbeta primers. Data came from immunoSEQ multiplex PCR; TCRdb stores just in-frame clones and leaves some out. Of 150,000 to 200,000 clones detected, 65% to 70% appear once; the ten largest clones hold around 4.3%. From germline, CDR1 is MGHDK and CDR2 SYGVNS. V dropped 1 base and J dropped 5; count of bases not matched to a gene: 3. This CDR3 comprises 15 residues. Material for sequencing was PBMCs. The V call is TRBV25-1, the J call TRBJ1-4; TRBD1 agrees at 8 bases. This receptor was obtained from a woman in her late teens or twenties in good health and CMV-seropositive. DNA of the CDR3: TGTGCCAGCAGTGAATGGTGGGACAGGAATGAAAAACTGTTTTTT. It is translated as CASSEWWDRNEKLFF.